The clone carrying this T cell receptor (delta chain) has just a few counts. Its antigen is still unknown. Extracted RNA was reverse transcribed into cDNA. CDR3 amplicons came from multiplex PCR with pooled V-gene forward and constant-region reverse primers. TCRdb reanalyzed the multiplex PCR reads using CATT. The data show more than 25,000 delta-chain clones, roughly 6.7% seen once. These data come from a study of Vδ1+ human thymocytes. This CDR3 contains 24 residues. V lost 1 base to trimming and J lost 0 bases, with 32 bases between them. Germline loops: CDR1 NSMFDY, CDR2 ISSIKDK. After alphabeta T cell depletion, CD3+ Vdelta1+ Vdelta2- thymocytes were sorted. General study results and limits: Thymic TRG and TRD repertoires appeared highly polyclonal, with Gaussian CDR3 length distributions.

The TCR comes from a girl under three years old who had congenital heart surgery. The material sequenced was Vdelta1+ gamma-delta thymocytes from the thymus. The sample's subset: FACS-sorted CD3+ TCRalphabeta- TCRVdelta1+ TCRVdelta2- thymocytes. The chain joins TRAV29/DV5 to TRDJ3; perhaps TRDD3 as D (6 bases). The CDR3 loop is CAASRPRFYNWVLPSSWDTRQMFF. For the CDR3, the DNA is TGTGCAGCAAGCCGACCCAGATTTTACAACTGGGTCTTACCCAGCTCCTGGGACACCCGACAGATGTTTTTC.